Given below is one TCR beta chain in context. Its antigen remains unidentified. V dropped 3 bases and J dropped 11 bases, with 7 bases sitting between them. The CDR3 contains 11 residues. Germline assignment: CDR1 SGHTA and CDR2 FQGNSA. This sample is drawn from a study of cytomegalovirus exposure and HLA in healthy donors. Study results and caveats: A later analysis linked a missense DCLRE1C variant to TCR beta V- and J-gene trimming.

PCR used 60 Vbeta primers and 13 Jbeta primers. Generated by immunoSEQ multiplex PCR, the TCRdb table keeps only in-frame clones and is missing some. The profile shows 80,000 to 95,000 clones, 75% to 85% of them singletons. The sequenced sample consisted of PBMCs. The TCR originated in a woman aged 35 to 49 in good health and CMV-seropositive. The rearrangement links TRBV7-2 to TRBJ1-4; D is unresolved. In DNA, the CDR3 is TGTGCCAGCAGCTTTTCGTCCAAACTGTTTTTT. Its protein is CASSFSSKLFF.